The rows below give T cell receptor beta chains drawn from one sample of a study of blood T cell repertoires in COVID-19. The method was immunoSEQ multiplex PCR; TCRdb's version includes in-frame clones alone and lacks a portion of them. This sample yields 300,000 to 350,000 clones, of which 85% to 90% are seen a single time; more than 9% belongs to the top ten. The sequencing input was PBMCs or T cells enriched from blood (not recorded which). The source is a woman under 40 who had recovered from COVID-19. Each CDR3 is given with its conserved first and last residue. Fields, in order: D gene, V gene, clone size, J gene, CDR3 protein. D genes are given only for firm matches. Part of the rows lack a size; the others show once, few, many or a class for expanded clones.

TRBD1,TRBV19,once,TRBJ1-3,CASSKDQQGAVGNTIYF
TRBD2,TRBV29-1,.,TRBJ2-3,CSGQTSGHADTQYF
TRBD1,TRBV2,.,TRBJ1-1,CASSEQGAQTEAFF
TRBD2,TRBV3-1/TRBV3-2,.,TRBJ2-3,CASNPRGAGGLTDTQYF
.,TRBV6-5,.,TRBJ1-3,CASRRGSGNTIYF
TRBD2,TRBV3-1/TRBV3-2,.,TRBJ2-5,CASSQVPGGRASETQYF
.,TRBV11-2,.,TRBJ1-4,CASSSPAEGQDEKLFF
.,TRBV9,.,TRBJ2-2,CASSVAGEGTGELFF
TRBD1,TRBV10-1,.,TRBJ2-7,CASSESKGQPYEQYF
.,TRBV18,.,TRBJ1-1,CASSPRDDQGTTEAFF
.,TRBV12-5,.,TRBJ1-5,CASGLVLMQGSHQPQHF
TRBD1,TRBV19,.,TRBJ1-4,CASTTGTAFNEKLFF
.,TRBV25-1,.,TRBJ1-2,CASSSTGSSGYTF
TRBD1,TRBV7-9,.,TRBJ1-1,CASSSLGQGTGTEAFF
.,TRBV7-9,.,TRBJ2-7,CASRQDSSYEQYF
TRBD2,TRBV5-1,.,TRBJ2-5,CASSRGLAGIQETQYF
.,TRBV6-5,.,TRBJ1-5,CASSVSREYQPQHF
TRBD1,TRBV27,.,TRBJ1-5,CASCLVGGAGNQPQHF
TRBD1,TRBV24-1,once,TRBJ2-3,CATSDQREDRGTGNTQYF
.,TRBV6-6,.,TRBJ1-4,CASSNRVGEKLFF
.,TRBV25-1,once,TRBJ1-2,CASSATRVGYTF
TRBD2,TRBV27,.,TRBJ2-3,CASSSLRLAGGSYDRDTQYF
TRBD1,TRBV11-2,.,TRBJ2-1,CASSLAPPDRPYNEQFF
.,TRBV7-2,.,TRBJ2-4,CASSPDNGASIQYF
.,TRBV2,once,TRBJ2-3,CATTRDTDTDTQYF
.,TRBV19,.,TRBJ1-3,CASSIVFSGSGNTIYF
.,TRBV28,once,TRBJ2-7,CASIKPGHTYEQYF
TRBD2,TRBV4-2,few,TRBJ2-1,CASSPRVKASGILGNEQFF
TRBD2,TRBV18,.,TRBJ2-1,CASSLGGSGLNNEQFF